This TCR beta chain is drawn from a study of blood T cell repertoires in COVID-19. As processed by the authors: Using reference gene primer amplification, nucleated cell counts were estimated. Method: immunoSEQ multiplex PCR; TCRdb's copy keeps in-frame clones and lacks some. That table furnishes V, J and clone size, whereas the DNA furnished D and trimming. The table has approximately 230,000 clones, 70% to 85% seen once. Recovered status applied to Cohort 3 donors who had two consecutive negative PCRs. It also applied to those with clearance or with symptom resolution. The CDR3 contains 13 residues. Germline loops: CDR1 SGHTA, CDR2 FQGTGA. V lost 4 bases and J lost 3, with 9 bases in between.

This clonotype was sampled from a man aged 35 to 55 who had recovered from COVID-19. Sequenced material: PBMCs or T cells enriched from blood (not recorded which). The chain joins TRBV7-3 to TRBJ1-1, with TRBD1 as a possible D gene (6 bases). The CDR3 DNA sequence: TGTGCCAGCAGCTATAAGGGGGACACTGAAGCTTTCTTT. Translating gives CASSYKGDTEAFF.